Ten or more counts support the clone carrying this TCR beta chain. What it recognizes is unknown. The germline gives CDR1 LGHDT, CDR2 YNNKEL (reference sequence). Trimming stripped 5 bases from V and 2 bases from J, with 7 bases between. The CDR3 contains 13 residues. The sample is drawn from a study of T cells in Graves' hyperthyroidism and ophthalmopathy. Study-level findings and limits: Blood also held most thyroid clonotypes expanded beyond 0.001.

The CDR3 regions of TCR beta were amplified from RNA transcripts. Primed by the HTBI set, a first-round RT-PCR was run on the TCR CDR3. TCRdb reprocessed the multiplex PCR reads via MiXCR and lists one record per CDR3 protein. The repertoire has 300,000 or so distinct CDR3 sequences, around 20% of them found once; the top ten carry about 50%. Material for sequencing was blood. The rearrangement joins TRBV3-1 to TRBJ1-5; D is unresolved. The receptor was derived from a woman between 50 and 59 years old with Graves' hyperthyroidism. The CDR3 nucleotides are TGTGCCAGCAGCAAGCAGGGCAATCAGCCCCAGCATTTT. It yields the protein CASSKQGNQPQHF. Looking up the rest from reference TRBV3-1 and TRBJ1-5 gives the full variable domain: DTAVSQTPKYLVTQMGNDKSIKCEQNLGHDTMYWYKQDSKKFLKIMFSYNNKELIINETVPNRFSPKSPDKAHLNLHINSLELGDSAVYFCASSKQGNQPQHFGDGTRLSIL.